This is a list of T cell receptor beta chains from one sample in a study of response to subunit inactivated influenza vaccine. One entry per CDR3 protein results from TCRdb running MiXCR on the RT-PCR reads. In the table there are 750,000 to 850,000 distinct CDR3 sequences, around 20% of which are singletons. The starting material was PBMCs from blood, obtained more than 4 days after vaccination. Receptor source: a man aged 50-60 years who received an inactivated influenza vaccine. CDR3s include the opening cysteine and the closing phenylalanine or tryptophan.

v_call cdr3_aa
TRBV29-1 CSVGTASGGAYGTDTQYF
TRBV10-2 CASSGSGTASYEQYF
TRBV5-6 CASTPSHYTGELFF
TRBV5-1 CASSFQGSSYEQYF
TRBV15 CATSLGTPTYNEQFF
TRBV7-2 CASSLASGQGYEQYF
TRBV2 CASRSDGRSVLAFF
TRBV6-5 CASSSGRLTQETQYF
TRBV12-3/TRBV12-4 CASSFRRRTTEAFF
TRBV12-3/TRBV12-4 CASSSRTGANTEAFF
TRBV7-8 CASSLTAGGLGEQYF
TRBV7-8 CASSLGRWGASNQPQHF
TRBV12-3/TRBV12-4 CASGARRVEQYF
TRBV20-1 CSAMVGSGANVLTF
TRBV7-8 CASSLGGEKLFF
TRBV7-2 CASSLDRGIQYF
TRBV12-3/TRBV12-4 CASSTTVLAGAYSGANVLTF
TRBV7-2 CASSSLKGTQYF
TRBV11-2 CASSHNSGLGDEQYF
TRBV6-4 CASRPGLAGTYEQYF
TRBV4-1 CASSQAGPPETQYF
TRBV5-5 CASSLGRVDYGYTF
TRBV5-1 CASSLAGPHYEQYF
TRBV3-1 CASSLISGGASDETQYF
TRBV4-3 CASSQDGRDSYEQYF
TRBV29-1 CSVEGTGGGFSYNEQFF
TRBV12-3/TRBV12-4 CASRPGLAGGRGEQFF
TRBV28 CASSFMDRRTGELFF
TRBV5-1 CASSWTGGFRETQYF
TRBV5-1 CASSEGLLRDTQYF
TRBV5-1 CASSSTGVSTDTQYF
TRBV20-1 CSAHARQRSYNEQFF
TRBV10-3 CAISAPGSYEQYF
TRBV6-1 CASSEATGLAAEQFF
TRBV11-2 CASSLDSGLAGLAKNIQYF
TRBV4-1 CASSRVWTANYGYTF
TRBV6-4 CASSTSFGTDTQYF
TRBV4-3 CASSPSTGAADTQYF
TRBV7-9 CASSPLGGGADTQYF
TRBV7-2 CASSSRGASNEQFF
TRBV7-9 CASSLFGANVLTF
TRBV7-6 CASSLAIGFGNQPQHF
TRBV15 CATSTEGLNSPLHF
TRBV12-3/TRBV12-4 CASTTGQQFYEQYF
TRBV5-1 CASSLGISGSIGELFF
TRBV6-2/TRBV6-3 CASGSGSAYEQYF
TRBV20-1 CSARWGNTGELFF
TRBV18 CASSPSGTGGRWAQHF
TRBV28 CASSPTRTGNTEAFF
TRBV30 CAWGSQGYSNQPQHF
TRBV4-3 CASSQDQGSSYEQYF
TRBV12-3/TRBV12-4 CASSPRGTYEQYF
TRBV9 CASSVEPGGNYGYTF
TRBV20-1 CSARGDRGSHEQYF
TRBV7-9 CASRPTSAYNEQFF
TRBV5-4 CASKVTGAPYGYTF
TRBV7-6 CASSPGTSRFSFANTGELFF